A single sample is the source of the 8 T cell receptor beta chains below, sequenced in a study of high-grade serous ovarian cancer treatment subgroups. The tumor samples were collected prior to definitive surgery or chemotherapy. Sequencing was performed with immunoSEQ multiplex PCR; in TCRdb, only in-frame clones are kept and a portion is missing. Among about 3,100 clones, roughly three quarters were seen once, and the ten largest hold over 25%. Specimen: tumor tissue. The origin of the receptors is a human donor with high-grade serous ovarian cancer.

The V gene is TRBV6-5, the J gene TRBJ2-1, with 9 bases that match TRBD1. Germline CDR1 and CDR2: MNHEY and SVGAGI. The CDR3 is made up of 16 amino acids. V shed 2 bases and J 8 bases; nucleotides not matched to a gene: 10. The CDR3 reads CASSYLTGGRGHEQFF. The CDR3 DNA sequence: TGTGCCAGCAGTTACCTAACAGGGGGCAGGGGCCATGAGCAGTTCTTC.

The V gene is TRBV5-5, the J gene TRBJ2-7, with D perhaps matching TRBD2 (5 bases). The CDR3 is 15 amino acids. Trimming stripped 4 bases from V and 5 bases from J, with 19 bases between. In germline, CDR1 is SGHKS, CDR2 YYEKEE (reference sequence). CDR3 coding DNA: TGTGCCAGCAGCCCACTGCCCGAGGGCGTGAACGAGCAGTACTTC. Translation gives CASSPLPEGVNEQYF. The variable domain in full, with the rest retrieved from reference TRBV5-5 and TRBJ2-7, is DAGVTQSPTHLIKTRGQQVTLRCSPISGHKSVSWYQQVLGQGPQFIFQYYEKEERGRGNFPDRFSARQFPNYSSELNVNALLLGDSALYLCASSPLPEGVNEQYFGPGTRLTVT.

The chain joins TRBV18 to TRBJ2-3; D remains ambiguous. Trimming stripped 4 bases from V and 2 bases from J, with 10 bases between. Germline-derived CDR1 and CDR2 are KGHSH and LQKENI. The CDR3 spans 14 residues. CDR3 residues: CASSRDSNTDTQYF. CDR3 bases: TGTGCCAGCTCACGTGACTCCAACACAGATACGCAGTATTTT.

The chain combines TRBV7-8 with TRBJ2-7; 7 bases align to TRBD2. J was trimmed by 3 bases and V by 3 bases; bases with no gene match: 5. CDR3 size: 14 residues. Germline V CDR1 and CDR2: SGHVS, FQNEAQ. The CDR3 nucleotides are TGTGCCAGCAGCTTGGGGACTACCGACTACGAGCAGTACTTC. It yields the protein CASSLGTTDYEQYF.

This sequence joins TRBV28 and TRBJ2-3; the match to TRBD1 covers 9 bases. The CDR3 is 14 residues long. Germline V gives CDR1 MDHEN, CDR2 SYDVKM. V lost 6 bases and J lost 5; bases outside the gene matches: 6. DNA for the CDR3: TGTGCCAGCAGCCGTGGACAGGGGAGAGATACGCAGTATTTT. Its protein product is CASSRGQGRDTQYF.

The CDR3, as DNA: TGTGCCAGCAGCTTAGGGGCGGACTATCTCTACAATGAGCAGTTCTTC. Its translation: CASSLGADYLYNEQFF. The rearrangement joins TRBV11-2 to TRBJ2-1; TRBD2 is a possible D gene (6 bases). The germline CDR1 and CDR2 sequences are SGHAT and FQNNGV. The CDR3 spans 16 residues. The V and J ends lost 1 base and 3 bases respectively, with 13 bases between them.

The chain couples TRBV6-1 to TRBJ2-3; D not certain. Germline-derived CDR1 and CDR2 are MNHNS and SASEGT. CDR3 length equals 13 residues. The germline V and J ends were trimmed by 8 bases and 4 bases, with 13 bases remaining between them. Here the CDR3 DNA reads TGTGCCAGCGGTAGGATGTCCTCAGATACGCAGTATTTT. Its translation: CASGRMSSDTQYF.

This clone was detected only a few times. The V call is TRBV7-9, the J call TRBJ1-5, with a tentative D call TRBD1 (5 bases). CDR3 length: 12 amino acids. With 5 bases removed from V and 9 bases from J, the gap between germline ends came to 11 bases. Germline values: CDR1 SEHNR, CDR2 FQNEAQ (reference sequence). The CDR3 protein is CASSDSRGPQHF. The CDR3 DNA follows: TGTGCCAGCAGCGACAGTCGAGGGCCCCAGCATTTT.